The entry below gives a single T cell receptor (beta chain) sequence along with its context. Described time point: week 3, after first cycle of checkpoint inhibitor. The source of the sample is a study of blood T cell dynamics during melanoma immunotherapy. Every bulk PBMC sample received the same 350 ng of DNA. The repertoire was sequenced with immunoSEQ multiplex PCR; TCRdb's copy has only in-frame clones and lacks some. This sample yields around 10,000 clones, of which approximately 89% are seen a single time; 24% belongs to the top ten. Germline CDR1 SQVTM, CDR2 ANQGSEA. V was clipped by 4 bases and J by 7 bases, with 6 bases between them. The CDR3 contains 10 residues.

This receptor was identified in a human donor with melanoma. Sequences were derived from blood, sampled from a patient treated with checkpoint blockade. This sequence joins TRBV29-1 and TRBJ2-3; the D is unclear. This CDR3 reads CSVVQHTQYF. In DNA, the CDR3 is TGCAGCGTTGTGCAACATACGCAGTATTTT.